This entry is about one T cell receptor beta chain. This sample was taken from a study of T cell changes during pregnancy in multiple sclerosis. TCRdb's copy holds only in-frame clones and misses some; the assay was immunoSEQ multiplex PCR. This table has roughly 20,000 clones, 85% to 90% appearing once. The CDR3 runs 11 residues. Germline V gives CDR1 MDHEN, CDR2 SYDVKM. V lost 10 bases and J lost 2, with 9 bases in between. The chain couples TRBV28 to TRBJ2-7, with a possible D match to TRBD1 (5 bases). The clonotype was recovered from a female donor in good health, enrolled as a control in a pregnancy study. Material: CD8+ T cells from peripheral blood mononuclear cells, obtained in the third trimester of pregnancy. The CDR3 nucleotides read TGTGCCATCAGCAGGGCCTACGAGCAGTACTTC. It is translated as CAISRAYEQYF. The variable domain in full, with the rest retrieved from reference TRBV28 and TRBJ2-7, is DVKVTQSSRYLVKRTGEKVFLECVQDMDHENMFWYRQDPGLGLRLIYFSYDVKMKEKGDIPEGYSVSREKKERFSLILESASTNQTSMYLCAISRAYEQYFGPGTRLTVT.